The clone carrying this T cell receptor beta chain was counted ten times or more. The sample belongs to a study of lung T cells in sarcoidosis with Löfgren's syndrome. Using its own MiXCR run on the reads, TCRdb lists one record per CDR3 protein. This sample has 9,000 or so distinct CDR3 sequences; 15% to 20% occur once, and the top ten carry roughly 7.5%. Germline V gene sequence: CDR1 SGHVS, CDR2 FQNEAQ. V was clipped by 2 bases and J by 0 bases, with 9 bases between them. The CDR3 consists of 15 residues. This chain connects TRBV7-8 to TRBJ2-3, with D possibly TRBD2 on 6 matching bases. This receptor was obtained from a human donor with sarcoidosis (Löfgren's syndrome or another form), or a control subject (not recorded which). Sequencing used CD4+ T cells from bronchoalveolar lavage. The CDR3 loop reads CASSLPGTSTDTQYF. The CDR3 nucleotides read TGTGCCAGCAGCTTACCCGGGACTAGCACAGATACGCAGTATTTT.